This T cell receptor beta chain comes out of a study of patients with pleural tuberculosis (dated by TCRdb to the mid-2010s). This clonotype showed up many times. Its cognate antigen has yet to be identified. No base qualities exist here, and no much larger clone lies one base off it. The sequencer listed for this sample is Illumina Genome Analyzer IIx. TCRdb's own reprocessing of the public reads used fastp at Q25 and MiXCR and kept productive beta chains. Rows merge per CDR3 protein into single entries with the most common DNA and genes. Present in this sample are just under 30,000 distinct CDR3 sequences, 15% to 20% of which were seen just once. The ten largest clones add up to 3% to 4% of the sample. Looking up the germline V gene yields CDR1 KGHDR and CDR2 SFDVKD. From cysteine to phenylalanine, the CDR3 is 16 amino acids long. Only the CDR3 portion is preserved as DNA: 48 bases, with reading frame beginning at the first base. V is pruned by 4 bases and J by 4 bases, leaving 9 bases of the junction without a gene match.

This chain is built from TRBV24-1 and TRBJ2-3, with TRBD2 matching 8 junction bases. The sample comprised peripheral blood. The sequence was collected from a human donor with pleural tuberculosis. The CDR3 in this case is CATSDPSGSVPDTQYF. The base sequence is TGTGCCACCAGTGACCCGAGCGGGAGTGTCCCAGATACGCAGTATTTT.